What follows are 27 T cell receptor beta chains derived from one specimen sequenced in a study of PD-1 blockade in classical Hodgkin lymphoma. In every patient, relapse followed autologous stem cell transplantation, while exposure to brentuximab vedotin differed. Data came from immunoSEQ multiplex PCR; TCRdb stores just in-frame clones and leaves some out. The sample records 25,000 to 30,000 clones, 60% to 75% being singletons. The material was peripheral blood mononuclear cells (PBMCs), obtained before the second cycle of nivolumab. The receptor set was obtained from a human donor with classical Hodgkin lymphoma.

J is TRBJ2-3 and V is TRBV30; 8 nucleotides line up with TRBD2. This CDR3 region has 17 residues. Germline values: CDR1 GTSNPN, CDR2 SVGIG (reference sequence). V trimming: 0 bases; J trimming: 5 bases; junction bases outside the gene matches: 13. CDR3 region: CAWSVWGLAGGEDTQYF. CDR3 nucleotides: TGTGCCTGGAGTGTTTGGGGGCTAGCGGGCGGGGAAGATACGCAGTATTTT.

V is TRBV7-2 and J is TRBJ1-1, with D unresolved. CDR1 SGHTA and CDR2 FQGNSA come from the germline V gene. V dropped 6 bases and J dropped 1 base, with 9 bases sitting between them. The CDR3 extends over 13 amino acids. The CDR3 DNA sequence: TGTGCCAGCAGTTTGGAACCGAACACTGAAGCTTTCTTT. Its translation is CASSLEPNTEAFF.

This chain connects TRBV10-3 to TRBJ2-1, with D possibly being TRBD2 (7 bases). V lost 7 bases and J lost 7, with 14 bases in between. Germline lookup yields CDR1 ENHRY and CDR2 SYGVKD. This CDR3 is 13 amino acids long. The CDR3 here is CAITTGGLNEQFF. DNA for the CDR3: TGTGCCATCACTACGGGGGGCCTAAATGAGCAGTTCTTC.

In its sample, this clone was seen a few times. V usage is TRBV19 and J usage is TRBJ2-7; D unclear. V lost 5 bases and J lost 3, with 11 bases in between. The CDR3 totals 13 residues. Germline values: CDR1 LNHDA, CDR2 SQIVND (reference sequence). The CDR3 region has the DNA TGTGCCAGTAGTGTGGCAGGATACTACGAGCAGTACTTC. Its translation: CASSVAGYYEQYF.

The chain joins TRBV4-3 to TRBJ2-1, with 8 bases identical to TRBD2. Germline V lookup: CDR1 LGHNA, CDR2 YSLEER. V lost 0 bases to trimming and J lost 7 bases; unmatched junction nucleotides: 11. CDR3 length: 17 residues. The CDR3, as DNA: TGCGCCAGCAGCCAAGATGTCACGGGGGGGCCGTGGAATGAGCAGTTCTTC. It is translated as CASSQDVTGGPWNEQFF.

This chain joins TRBV5-6 and TRBJ1-2; perhaps TRBD1 as D (5 bases). V gave up 4 bases and J gave up 0 bases, with 10 bases separating them. CDR1 and CDR2 from the germline V gene are SGHDT and YYEEEE. There are 14 residues in the CDR3. The DNA for the CDR3 is TGTGCCAGCAGCCTCAGGGTATCTAACTATGGCTACACCTTC. Residues: CASSLRVSNYGYTF. Complete variable domain (other parts from reference TRBV5-6 and TRBJ1-2): DAGVTQSPTHLIKTRGQQVTLRCSPKSGHDTVSWYQQALGQGPQFIFQYYEEEERQRGNFPDRFSGHQFPNYSSELNVNALLLGDSALYLCASSLRVSNYGYTFGSGTRLTVV.

The chain uses TRBV14 and TRBJ2-7; D is unclear. Trimming cost V 1 base and J 5 bases, with 9 bases left between them. Germline-derived CDR1 and CDR2 are SGHDN and FVKESK. The CDR3 covers 13 residues. CDR3: CASSQAPADEQYF. The CDR3 DNA reads as TGTGCCAGCAGCCAAGCGCCCGCCGACGAGCAGTACTTC.

This clone was detected only a few times. The gene calls are TRBV10-2 and TRBJ1-1; 8 bases line up with TRBD1. Germline V gives CDR1 WSHSY, CDR2 SAAADI. The CDR3 has 13 residues. The ends lost 7 bases at V and 1 base at J; junction bases unmatched: 2. This chain's CDR3 is CASKTGGNTEAFF. Written as DNA, the CDR3 is TGCGCCAGCAAAACAGGGGGGAACACTGAAGCTTTCTTT.

The chain employs TRBV6-6 and TRBJ1-5; no reliable D call. CDR1 is MNHNY and CDR2 is SVGAGI in the germline V gene (reference sequence). The CDR3 contains 15 residues. V dropped 0 bases and J dropped 6 bases, with 12 bases sitting between them. The CDR3 protein is CASSYSGTGLQPQHF. CDR3 in DNA: TGTGCCAGCAGTTACTCGGGAACTGGGCTTCAGCCCCAGCATTTT.

The chain links TRBV6-6 to TRBJ1-5, with D uncertain. V lost 11 bases and J lost 9, with 14 bases in between. The CDR3 is 11 residues long. The germline V gene has CDR1 MNHNY and CDR2 SVGAGI (reference sequence). The CDR3 DNA sequence: TGTGCCGCTAACCGTGATGGGCCCCAGCATTTT. It translates to CAANRDGPQHF.

The V gene is TRBV29-1, the J gene TRBJ1-1, with a possible D match to TRBD1 (5 bases). This CDR3 spans 14 amino acids. V was trimmed by 3 bases and J by 6 bases, leaving 17 bases between them. Germline V gene data show CDR1 as SQVTM and CDR2 as ANQGSEA. The CDR3 DNA reads TGCAGCGTTGATTATCAGGGCGAATTCCCTGAAGCTTTCTTT. Its translation: CSVDYQGEFPEAFF.

This clone was seen a handful of times. The chain combines TRBV30 with TRBJ2-7; 9 positions agree with TRBD2. V lost 2 bases, J lost 5 bases, and 13 bases stayed unmatched. CDR3 length: 16 residues. Germline V gene sequence: CDR1 GTSNPN, CDR2 SVGIG (reference sequence). The CDR3 sequence is CAWSSSSSGETHEQYF. The CDR3 region has the DNA TGTGCCTGGAGTTCAAGCTCTAGCGGGGAGACTCACGAGCAGTACTTC.

V usage is TRBV6-1 and J usage is TRBJ2-7, with a possible D match to TRBD1 (6 bases). V shed 2 bases and J shed 3 bases, with 14 bases lying between them. The CDR3 consists of 15 residues. CDR1 and CDR2 from the germline V gene are MNHNS and SASEGT. In nucleotides, the CDR3 is TGTGCCAGCAGTGAATGGACAGACTTCGACTACGAGCAGTACTTC. Its protein product is CASSEWTDFDYEQYF.

This clone showed up just a few times. The chain combines TRBV29-1 with TRBJ1-3; 10 positions match TRBD1. The germline V gene has CDR1 SQVTM and CDR2 ANQGSEA. With 5 bases clipped from V and 0 bases from J, the junction kept 10 bases outside the gene matches. The CDR3 covers 17 residues. The CDR3 DNA reads TGCAGCGTTACCCTTGGGACAGGGGACCTCTCTGGAAACACCATATATTTT. Protein: CSVTLGTGDLSGNTIYF.

The chain uses TRBV4-1 and TRBJ1-6; D not certain. Germline V gene sequence: CDR1 MGHRA, CDR2 YSYEKL. Trimming pared 1 base from V and 8 bases from J, leaving 6 bases between. The CDR3 has 13 amino acids. The CDR3 nucleotides are TGCGCCAGCAGCCAAGTATTGGATTCACCCCTCCACTTT. This codes for CASSQVLDSPLHF.

This clone was seen once. The gene calls are TRBV18 and TRBJ2-2; the match to TRBD1 covers 8 bases. Per the germline V gene, CDR1 is KGHSH and CDR2 is LQKENI. Unmatched junction bases numbered 7, after V lost 5 bases and J lost 5 bases. This CDR3 has 15 residues. CDR3 sequence: CASSWSGGQTGELFF. The DNA of the CDR3 is TGTGCCAGCTCATGGTCAGGGGGCCAAACCGGGGAGCTGTTTTTT. Together with reference TRBV18 and TRBJ2-2, the CDR3 gives the full variable domain: NAGVMQNPRHLVRRRGQEARLRCSPMKGHSHVYWYRQLPEEGLKFMVYLQKENIIDESGMPKERFSAEFPKEGPSILRIQQVVRGDSAAYFCASSWSGGQTGELFFGEGSRLTVL.

The gene calls are TRBV7-2 and TRBJ2-7, with D unresolved. Trimming left V 1 base short and J 5 bases short, with 6 bases between. CDR3 length equals 12 residues. Germline CDR1 and CDR2: SGHTA and FQGNSA. CDR3 residues: CASSLVDDEQYF. The CDR3 region has the DNA TGTGCCAGCAGCTTAGTCGACGACGAGCAGTACTTC.

This chain uses TRBV28 with TRBJ2-3; no reliable D call. Deletions cut 3 bases from V and 1 base from J, with 11 bases between. Germline-derived CDR1 and CDR2 are MDHEN and SYDVKM. The CDR3 runs 15 residues. DNA of the CDR3: TGTGCCAGCAGTTTGCCAGCAGGTGGCACAGATACGCAGTATTTT. Its translation: CASSLPAGGTDTQYF. Drawing the rest from reference TRBV28 and TRBJ2-3, the complete variable domain is DVKVTQSSRYLVKRTGEKVFLECVQDMDHENMFWYRQDPGLGLRLIYFSYDVKMKEKGDIPEGYSVSREKKERFSLILESASTNQTSMYLCASSLPAGGTDTQYFGPGTRLTVL.

J is TRBJ2-1 and V is TRBV11-3; D gene ambiguous. The V gene's germline CDR1 is SGHNT and CDR2 YENEEA. CDR3 length: 13 residues. V lost 1 base and J lost 9, with 10 bases in between. CDR3 coding DNA: TGTGCCAGCAGCTTAGCTCTAGAGAGTGAGCAGTTCTTC. This codes for CASSLALESEQFF.

The chain links TRBV6-1 to TRBJ2-1; 10 nucleotides match TRBD2. The CDR3 runs 16 residues. V was pared by 3 bases and J by 10 bases, with 12 bases of the junction left unmatched. Germline CDR1 is MNHNS and CDR2 is SASEGT. CDR3 coding DNA: TGTGCCAGCAGTGACCTCTATAGCGGGGGGCCTACCGAGCAGTTCTTC. It specifies CASSDLYSGGPTEQFF.

The V call is TRBV18, the J call TRBJ2-2, with D maybe TRBD2 (6 bases). V was shortened by 6 bases and J by 6 bases, with 17 bases between the two germline ends. Looked up from germline, CDR1 is KGHSH and CDR2 is LQKENI. The CDR3 is 15 residues long. The CDR3 bases are TGTGCCAGCTCCACCGAGGAGGGTGTCGCCGGGGAGCTGTTTTTT. Protein sequence: CASSTEEGVAGELFF.

The chain uses TRBV6-6 and TRBJ2-1; unclear D gene. V was cut by 2 bases and J by 7 bases, with 9 bases left in between. The CDR3 is 13 amino acids. In germline, CDR1 is MNHNY, CDR2 SVGAGI (reference sequence). Written as DNA, the CDR3 is TGTGCCAGCAGTTACCCCTCATCGAATGAGCAGTTCTTC. This sequence encodes CASSYPSSNEQFF.

The V call is TRBV2, the J call TRBJ2-5; 10 nucleotides align to TRBD2. The assigned J gene may be wrong: the sequence end matches TRBJ2-7 better. This CDR3 region has 15 residues. CDR1 and CDR2 (germline): SNHLY, FYNNEI. Here the CDR3 reads CASSALAGARDEQYF. CDR3 nucleotides: TGTGCCAGCAGTGCTCTAGCGGGGGCCCGGGACGAGCAGTACTTC.

This chain links TRBV6-1 with TRBJ1-5; D uncertain. The germline gives CDR1 MNHNS, CDR2 SASEGT. This CDR3 is 14 amino acids long. V was pared by 6 bases and J by 5 bases, with 14 bases between. The CDR3 DNA reads TGTGCCAGCAGAACCGGAGCTAAAGATCAGCCCCAGCATTTT. As protein: CASRTGAKDQPQHF.

V is TRBV25-1 and J is TRBJ2-3; D is unresolved. The CDR3 extends over 13 amino acids. Germline loops: CDR1 MGHDK, CDR2 SYGVNS. V gave up 4 bases and J gave up 2 bases, with 7 bases separating them. The DNA for the CDR3 is TGTGCCAGCAGTGCGCTCTTCACAGATACGCAGTATTTT. Protein product: CASSALFTDTQYF.

The gene calls are TRBV6-5 and TRBJ2-3; 13 bases map to TRBD2. V lost 2 bases to trimming and J lost 8 bases; unmatched junction nucleotides: 7. Per germline, CDR1 MNHEY and CDR2 SVGAGI. The CDR3 is 16 residues long. CDR3 DNA sequence: TGTGCCAGCAGTTACCCGACTAGCGGGGGGCCTTTTACGCAGTATTTT. It yields the protein CASSYPTSGGPFTQYF.

The chain couples TRBV6-6 to TRBJ2-1; 8 positions agree with TRBD2. V shed 6 bases, J shed 9 bases, and the junction held 13 bases outside the gene matches. This CDR3 comprises 15 residues. Germline V CDR1 and CDR2: MNHNY, SVGAGI (reference sequence). CDR3: CASSLTGTSLSEQFF. The DNA of the CDR3 is TGTGCCAGCAGCCTCACCGGGACTAGTCTGAGTGAGCAGTTCTTC.